This T cell receptor (beta chain) is drawn from a study of CD8+CD57+ T cells in acquired aplastic anemia. Study information: Sorting CD4+ and CD8+ cells gave DNA averaging approximately 3 ug. Broader study findings: Patients and controls shared 25 to 30 CD8+ CDR3 sequences, which appeared highly expressed in patients and within their immunodominant clones.

All sequencing subjects had displayed CD8+CD57+ cell expansion on flow cytometry. Severe acquired aplastic anemia was diagnosed in all patients. Genomic DNA provided the template from which TCR beta VDJ and CDR3 profiles were obtained. TCRdb passed the reads through MiXCR, listing each CDR3 protein once. The sample has nearly 60,000 distinct CDR3 sequences; around 60% are singletons. Concerning this clonotype: Its antigen is as yet unknown. A junction boundary mismatches the germline segment, possibly from a read error.

Looked up from germline, CDR1 is DFQATT and CDR2 is SNEGSKA (reference sequence). The CDR3 covers 11 residues. The V and J genes are TRBV20-1 and TRBJ1-2, with D hard to call. What was sequenced was sorted CD4+, CD8+, or CD8+CD57+ T cells (not recorded which) from PBMCs. This receptor was identified in a human donor with aplastic anemia. CDR3 in DNA: TGCAGTGCTAGCACCGAGAATTTGGAAGCCTTC. Its protein product is CSASTENLEAF.